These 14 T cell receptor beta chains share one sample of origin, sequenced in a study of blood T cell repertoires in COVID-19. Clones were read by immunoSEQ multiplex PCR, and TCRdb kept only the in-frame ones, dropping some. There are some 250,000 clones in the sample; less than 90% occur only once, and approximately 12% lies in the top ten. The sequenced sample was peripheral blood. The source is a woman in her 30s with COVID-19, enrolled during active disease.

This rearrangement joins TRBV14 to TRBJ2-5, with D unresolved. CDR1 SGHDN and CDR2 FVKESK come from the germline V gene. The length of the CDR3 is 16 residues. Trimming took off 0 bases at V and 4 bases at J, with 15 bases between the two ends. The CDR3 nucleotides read TGTGCCAGCAGCCAAGAGCTCGTACAGCCATTAGAGACCCAGTACTTC. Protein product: CASSQELVQPLETQYF.

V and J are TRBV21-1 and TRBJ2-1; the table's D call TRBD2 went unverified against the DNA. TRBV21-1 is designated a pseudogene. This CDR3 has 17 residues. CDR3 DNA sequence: TGTGCCAGCAGCGCCCGGACTAGCGGGCAATTCTACAATGAGCAGTTCTTC. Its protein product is CASSARTSGQFYNEQFF.

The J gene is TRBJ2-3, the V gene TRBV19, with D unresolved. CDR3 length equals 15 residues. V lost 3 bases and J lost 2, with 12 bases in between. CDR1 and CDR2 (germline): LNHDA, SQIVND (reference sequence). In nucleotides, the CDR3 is TGTGCCAGTAGTATCGGGTCCACCTTCACAGATACGCAGTATTTT. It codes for CASSIGSTFTDTQYF.

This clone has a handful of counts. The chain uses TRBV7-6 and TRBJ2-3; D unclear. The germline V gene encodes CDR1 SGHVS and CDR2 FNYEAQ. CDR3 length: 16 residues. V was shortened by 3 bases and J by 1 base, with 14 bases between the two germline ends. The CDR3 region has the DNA TGTGCCAGCAGCTTGTTTAGTTCTGTGGGCACAGATACGCAGTATTTT. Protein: CASSLFSSVGTDTQYF.

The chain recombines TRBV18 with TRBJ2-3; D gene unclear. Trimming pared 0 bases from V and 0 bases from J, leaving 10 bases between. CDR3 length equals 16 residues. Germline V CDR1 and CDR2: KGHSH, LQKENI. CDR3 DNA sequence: TGTGCCAGCTCACCACCGTCCTTCTCTAGCACAGATACGCAGTATTTT. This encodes CASSPPSFSSTDTQYF.

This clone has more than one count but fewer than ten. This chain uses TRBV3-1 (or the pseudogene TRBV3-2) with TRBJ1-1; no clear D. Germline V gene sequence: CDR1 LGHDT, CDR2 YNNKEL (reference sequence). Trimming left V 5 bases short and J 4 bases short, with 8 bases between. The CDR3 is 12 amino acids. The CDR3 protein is CASSTMGTEAFF. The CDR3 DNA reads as TGTGCCAGCAGCACTATGGGCACTGAAGCTTTCTTT.

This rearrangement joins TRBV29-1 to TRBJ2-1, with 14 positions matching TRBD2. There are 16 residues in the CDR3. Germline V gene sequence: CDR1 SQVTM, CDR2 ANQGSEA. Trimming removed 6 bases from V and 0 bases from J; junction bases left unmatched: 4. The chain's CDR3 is CSVGTSGGISYNEQFF. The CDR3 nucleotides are TGCAGCGTGGGGACTAGCGGGGGAATCTCCTACAATGAGCAGTTCTTC.

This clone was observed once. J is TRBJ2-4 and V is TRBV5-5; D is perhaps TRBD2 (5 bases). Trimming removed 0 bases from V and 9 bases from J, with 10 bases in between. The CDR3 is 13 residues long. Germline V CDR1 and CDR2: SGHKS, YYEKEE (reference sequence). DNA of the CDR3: TGTGCCAGCAGCTTGGCTCCGGGAACCATTCAGTACTTC. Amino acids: CASSLAPGTIQYF.

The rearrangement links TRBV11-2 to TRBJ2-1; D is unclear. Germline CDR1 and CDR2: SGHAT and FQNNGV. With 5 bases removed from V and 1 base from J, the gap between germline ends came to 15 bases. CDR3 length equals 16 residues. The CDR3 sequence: CASSQSYVPSYNEQFF. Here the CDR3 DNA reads TGTGCCAGCAGCCAGTCATACGTCCCTTCCTACAATGAGCAGTTCTTC.

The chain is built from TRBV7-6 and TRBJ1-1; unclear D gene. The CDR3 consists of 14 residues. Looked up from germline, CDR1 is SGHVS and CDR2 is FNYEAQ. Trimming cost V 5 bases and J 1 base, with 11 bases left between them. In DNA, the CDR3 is TGTGCCAGCAGCGCGGGGTGGCGGAACACTGAAGCTTTCTTT. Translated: CASSAGWRNTEAFF.

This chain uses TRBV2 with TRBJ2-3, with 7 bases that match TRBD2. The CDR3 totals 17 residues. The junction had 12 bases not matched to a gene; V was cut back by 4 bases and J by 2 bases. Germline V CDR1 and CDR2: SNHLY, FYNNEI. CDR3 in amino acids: CASSVWGGRLATDTQYF. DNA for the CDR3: TGTGCCAGCAGTGTTTGGGGGGGACGCCTCGCCACAGATACGCAGTATTTT.

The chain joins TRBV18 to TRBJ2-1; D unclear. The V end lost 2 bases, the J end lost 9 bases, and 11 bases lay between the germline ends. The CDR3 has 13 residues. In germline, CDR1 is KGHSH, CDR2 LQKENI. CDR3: CASSPDRVGEQFF. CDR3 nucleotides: TGTGCCAGCTCACCAGACCGGGTCGGTGAGCAGTTCTTC.

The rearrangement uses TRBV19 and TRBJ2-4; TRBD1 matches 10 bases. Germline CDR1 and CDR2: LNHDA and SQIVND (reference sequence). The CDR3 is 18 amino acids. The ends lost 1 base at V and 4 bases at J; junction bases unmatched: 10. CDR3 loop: CASSIVSGTGVLKNIQYF. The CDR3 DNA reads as TGTGCCAGTAGTATAGTTTCCGGGACAGGGGTGCTAAAAAACATTCAGTACTTC.

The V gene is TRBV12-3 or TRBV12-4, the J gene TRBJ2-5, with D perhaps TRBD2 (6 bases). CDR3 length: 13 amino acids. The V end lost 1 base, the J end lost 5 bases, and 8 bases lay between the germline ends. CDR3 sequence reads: CASSLGAGETQYF. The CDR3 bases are TGTGCCAGCAGTTTAGGGGCGGGGGAGACCCAGTACTTC.